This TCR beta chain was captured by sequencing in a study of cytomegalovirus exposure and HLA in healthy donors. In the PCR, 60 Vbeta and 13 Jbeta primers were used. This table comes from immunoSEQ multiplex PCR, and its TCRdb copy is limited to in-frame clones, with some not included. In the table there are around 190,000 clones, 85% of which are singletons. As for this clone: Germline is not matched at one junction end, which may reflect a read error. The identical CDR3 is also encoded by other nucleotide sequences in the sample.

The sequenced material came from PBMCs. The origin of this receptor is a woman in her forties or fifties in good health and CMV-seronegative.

The CDR3, as DNA: TGTGCCAGCAGCGGCCAGACAGCCATGAACACTGAAGCTTTCTTC. Residues: CASSGQTAMNTEAFF. The rearrangement links TRBV7-2 to TRBJ1-1, with D perhaps matching TRBD1 (5 bases). From germline, CDR1 is SGHTA and CDR2 FQGNSA. The CDR3 has 15 residues.